The source of this TCR beta chain is a study of blood T cell repertoires in COVID-19. How the authors handled the data: Reference gene primer amplification in the assay estimated nucleated cell counts. Profiled with immunoSEQ multiplex PCR; TCRdb holds only in-frame clones, not every one. The DNA gave D and trimming, while V, J and clone size come from that table. The profile shows under 150,000 clones, approximately 86% of them singletons. CDR3 length: 12 amino acids. Between the trimmed V and J ends, which lost 4 bases and 8 bases, there was a span of 6 bases. CDR1 is SGHAT, CDR2 FQNNGV, per germline.

This receptor was identified in a woman aged 40 to 50 with active or convalescent COVID-19. This sequence joins TRBV11-2 and TRBJ1-6; D gene ambiguous. Specimen: peripheral blood. CDR3 region: CASSSYDSPLHF. The CDR3, as DNA: TGTGCCAGCAGCTCTTATGATTCACCCCTCCACTTT.